This T cell receptor beta chain derives from a study of blood T cell repertoires in COVID-19. The overall study: T cells, B-cell-depleted T cells, or PBMCs provided the cDNA or gDNA that served as material.

TCRdb keeps only in-frame clones here, not all; method: immunoSEQ multiplex PCR. The sample carries approximately 210,000 clones, around 90% recorded once. CDR1 GTSNPN and CDR2 SVGIG come from the germline V gene (reference sequence). V was pared by 3 bases and J by 4 bases, with 14 bases between. The CDR3 has 14 amino acids. Sequences were obtained from peripheral blood. The origin of this receptor is a man aged 18 to 35 with active or convalescent COVID-19. The rearrangement joins TRBV30 to TRBJ2-3, with TRBD2 as a possible D gene (5 bases). CDR3 sequence: CAWSSVGVADTQYF. Here the CDR3 DNA reads TGTGCCTGGAGCTCCGTGGGAGTGGCAGATACGCAGTATTTT.